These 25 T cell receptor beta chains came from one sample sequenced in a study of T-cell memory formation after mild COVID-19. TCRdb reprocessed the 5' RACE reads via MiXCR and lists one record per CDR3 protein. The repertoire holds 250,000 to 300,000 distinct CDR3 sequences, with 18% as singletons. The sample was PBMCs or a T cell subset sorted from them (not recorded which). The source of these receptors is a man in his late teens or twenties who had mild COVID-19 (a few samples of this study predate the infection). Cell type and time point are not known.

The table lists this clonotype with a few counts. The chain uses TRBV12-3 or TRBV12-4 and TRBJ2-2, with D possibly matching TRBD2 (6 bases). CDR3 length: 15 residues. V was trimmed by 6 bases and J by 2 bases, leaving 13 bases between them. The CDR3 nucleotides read TGTGCCAGCAGGGGGAGGCACCTCAACACCGGGGAGCTGTTTTTT. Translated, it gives CASRGRHLNTGELFF.

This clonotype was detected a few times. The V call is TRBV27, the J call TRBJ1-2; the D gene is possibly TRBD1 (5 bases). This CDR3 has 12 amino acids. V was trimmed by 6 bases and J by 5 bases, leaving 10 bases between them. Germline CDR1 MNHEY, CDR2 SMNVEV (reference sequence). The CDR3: CASRAAGYGYTF. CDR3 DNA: TGTGCCAGCAGGGCCGCAGGGTATGGCTACACCTTC.

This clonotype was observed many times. The CDR3 coding sequence is TGTGCCAGCAGCTTGTACACCGGGGAGCTGTTTTTT. This gives the protein CASSLYTGELFF. The rearrangement links TRBV7-9 to TRBJ2-2; D is unclear. The CDR3 contains 12 residues. From germline, CDR1 is SEHNR and CDR2 FQNEAQ (reference sequence). Trimming removed 3 bases from V and 3 bases from J, with 2 bases in between.

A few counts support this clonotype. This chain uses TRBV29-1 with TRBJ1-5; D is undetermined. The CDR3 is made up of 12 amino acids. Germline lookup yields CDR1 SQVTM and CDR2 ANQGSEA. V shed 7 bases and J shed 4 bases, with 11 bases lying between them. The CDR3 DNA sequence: TGCAGCGCCCAGGACCCTAATCAGCCCCAGCATTTT. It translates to CSAQDPNQPQHF.

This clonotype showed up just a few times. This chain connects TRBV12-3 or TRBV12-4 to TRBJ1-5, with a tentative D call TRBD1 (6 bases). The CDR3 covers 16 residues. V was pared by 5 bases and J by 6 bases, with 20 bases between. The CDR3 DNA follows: TGTGCCAGCAGTCGGGGTGGGGGGCTTTTTGGTCAGCCCCAGCATTTT. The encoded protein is CASSRGGGLFGQPQHF.

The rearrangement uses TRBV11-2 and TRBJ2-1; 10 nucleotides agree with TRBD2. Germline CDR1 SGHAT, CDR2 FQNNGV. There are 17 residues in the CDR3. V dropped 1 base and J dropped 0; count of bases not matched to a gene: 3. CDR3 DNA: TGTGCCAGCAGCTTAGGGACTAGCGGAGCCTCCTACAATGAGCAGTTCTTC. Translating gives CASSLGTSGASYNEQFF.

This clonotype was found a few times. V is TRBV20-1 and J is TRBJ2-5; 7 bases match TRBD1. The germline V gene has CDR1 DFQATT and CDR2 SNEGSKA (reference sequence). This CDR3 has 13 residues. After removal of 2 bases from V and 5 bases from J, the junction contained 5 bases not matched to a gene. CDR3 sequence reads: CSARLGQVETQYF. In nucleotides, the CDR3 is TGCAGTGCTAGATTAGGACAGGTTGAGACCCAGTACTTC.

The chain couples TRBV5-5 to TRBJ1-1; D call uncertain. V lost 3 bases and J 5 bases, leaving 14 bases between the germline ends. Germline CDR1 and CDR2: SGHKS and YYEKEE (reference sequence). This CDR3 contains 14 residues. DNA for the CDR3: TGTGCCAGCAGCTCAGACGGCCAAGAGACTGAAGCTTTCTTT. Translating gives CASSSDGQETEAFF.

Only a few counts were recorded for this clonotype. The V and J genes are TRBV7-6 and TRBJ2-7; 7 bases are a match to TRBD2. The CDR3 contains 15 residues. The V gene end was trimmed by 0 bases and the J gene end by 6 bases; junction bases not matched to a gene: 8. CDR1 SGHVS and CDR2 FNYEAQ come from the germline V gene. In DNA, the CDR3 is TGTGCCAGCAGCTTAGCGCCGAGCGGGAACAGCGAGCAGTACTTC. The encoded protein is CASSLAPSGNSEQYF.

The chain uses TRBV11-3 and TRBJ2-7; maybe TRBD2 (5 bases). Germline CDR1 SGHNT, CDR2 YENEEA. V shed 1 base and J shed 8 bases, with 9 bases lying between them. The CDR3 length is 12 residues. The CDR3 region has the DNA TGTGCCAGCAGCTTAGGTCCGGGAAAGCAGTACTTC. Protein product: CASSLGPGKQYF.

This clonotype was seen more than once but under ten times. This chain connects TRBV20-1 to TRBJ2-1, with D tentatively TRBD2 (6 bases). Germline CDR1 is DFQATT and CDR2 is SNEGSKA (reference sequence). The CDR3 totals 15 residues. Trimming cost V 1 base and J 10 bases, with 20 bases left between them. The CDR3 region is CSARGTSPSAGEQFF. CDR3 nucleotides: TGCAGTGCTAGAGGTACTAGCCCCAGTGCGGGAGAGCAGTTCTTC.

In nucleotides, the CDR3 is TGTGCCAGCAGTAAAGGAGCGAACGAGCAGTACGTC. Translation gives CASSKGANEQYV. The chain is built from TRBV7-2 and TRBJ2-7; D is unresolved. Germline V gene sequence: CDR1 SGHTA, CDR2 FQGNSA. V was cut by 6 bases and J by 5 bases, with 11 bases left in between. The CDR3 contains 12 residues.

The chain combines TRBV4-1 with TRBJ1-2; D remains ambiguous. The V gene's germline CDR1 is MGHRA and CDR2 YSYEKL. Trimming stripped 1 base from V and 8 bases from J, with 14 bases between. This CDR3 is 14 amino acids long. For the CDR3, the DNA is TGCGCCAGCAGCCAAGCCCCTCTTGGGGAGGGCTACACCTTC. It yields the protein CASSQAPLGEGYTF.

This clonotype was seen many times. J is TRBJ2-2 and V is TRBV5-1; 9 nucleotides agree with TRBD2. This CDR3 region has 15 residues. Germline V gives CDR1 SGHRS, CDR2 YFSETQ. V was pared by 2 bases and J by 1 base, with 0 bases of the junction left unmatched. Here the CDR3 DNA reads TGCGCCAGCAGCTTTAGCGGGGGGAACACCGGGGAGCTGTTTTTT. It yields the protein CASSFSGGNTGELFF. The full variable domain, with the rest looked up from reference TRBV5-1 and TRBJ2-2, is KAGVTQTPRYLIKTRGQQVTLSCSPISGHRSVSWYQQTPGQGLQFLFEYFSETQRNKGNFPGRFSGRQFSNSRSEMNVSTLELGDSALYLCASSFSGGNTGELFFGEGSRLTVL.

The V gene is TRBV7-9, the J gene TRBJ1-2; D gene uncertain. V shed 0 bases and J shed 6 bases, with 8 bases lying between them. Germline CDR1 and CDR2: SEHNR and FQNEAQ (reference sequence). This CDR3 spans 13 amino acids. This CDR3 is CASSLAGPHGYTF. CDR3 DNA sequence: TGTGCCAGCAGCTTAGCAGGGCCCCATGGCTACACCTTC.

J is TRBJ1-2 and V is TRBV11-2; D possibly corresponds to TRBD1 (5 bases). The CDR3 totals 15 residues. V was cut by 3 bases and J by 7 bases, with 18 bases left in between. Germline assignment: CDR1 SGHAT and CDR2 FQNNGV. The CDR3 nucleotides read TGTGCCAGCAGCTTCGGGGCGGAGGGCAAAGTTGGCTACACCTTC. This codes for CASSFGAEGKVGYTF.

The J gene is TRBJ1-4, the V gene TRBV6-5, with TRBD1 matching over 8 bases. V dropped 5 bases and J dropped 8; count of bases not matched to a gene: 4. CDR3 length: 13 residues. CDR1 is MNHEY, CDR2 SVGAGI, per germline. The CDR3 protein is CASSQQGVEKLFF. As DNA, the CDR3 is TGTGCCAGCAGTCAACAGGGGGTCGAAAAACTGTTTTTT.

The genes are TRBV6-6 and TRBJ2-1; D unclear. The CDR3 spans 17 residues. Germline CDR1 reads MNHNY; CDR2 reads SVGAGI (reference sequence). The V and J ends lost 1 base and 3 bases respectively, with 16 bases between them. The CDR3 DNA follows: TGTGCCAGCAGTTACTGGCCAGAGGCCCCCCTCTACAATGAGCAGTTCTTC. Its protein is CASSYWPEAPLYNEQFF.

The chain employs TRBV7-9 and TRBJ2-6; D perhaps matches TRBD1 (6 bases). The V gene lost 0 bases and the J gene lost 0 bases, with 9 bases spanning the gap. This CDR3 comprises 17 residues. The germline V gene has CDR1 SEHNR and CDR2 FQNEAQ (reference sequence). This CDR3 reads CASSLATGYSGANVLTF. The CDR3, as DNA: TGTGCCAGCAGCTTAGCGACAGGATACTCTGGGGCCAACGTCCTGACTTTC.

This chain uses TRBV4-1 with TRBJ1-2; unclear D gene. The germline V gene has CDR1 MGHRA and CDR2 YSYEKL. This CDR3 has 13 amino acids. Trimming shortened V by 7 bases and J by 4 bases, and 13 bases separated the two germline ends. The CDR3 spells CASNGMGFYGYTF. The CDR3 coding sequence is TGCGCCAGCAACGGGATGGGCTTCTATGGCTACACCTTC.

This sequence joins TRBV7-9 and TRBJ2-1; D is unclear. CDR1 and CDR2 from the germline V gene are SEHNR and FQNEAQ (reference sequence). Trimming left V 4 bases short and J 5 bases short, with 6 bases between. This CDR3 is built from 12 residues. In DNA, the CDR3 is TGTGCCAGCAGCTCCTTCGACAATGAGCAGTTCTTC. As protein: CASSSFDNEQFF. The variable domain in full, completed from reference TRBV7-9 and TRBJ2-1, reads DTGVSQNPRHKITKRGQNVTFRCDPISEHNRLYWYRQTLGQGPEFLTYFQNEAQLEKSRLLSDRFSAERPKGSFSTLEIQRTEQGDSAMYLCASSSFDNEQFFGPGTRLTVL.

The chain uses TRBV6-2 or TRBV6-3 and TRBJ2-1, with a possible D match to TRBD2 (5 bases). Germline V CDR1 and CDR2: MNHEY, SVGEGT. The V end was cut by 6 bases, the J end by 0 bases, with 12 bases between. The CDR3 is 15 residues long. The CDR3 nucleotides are TGTGCCAGCAGAGTAGGGAGTAGCTCCTACAATGAGCAGTTCTTC. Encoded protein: CASRVGSSSYNEQFF.

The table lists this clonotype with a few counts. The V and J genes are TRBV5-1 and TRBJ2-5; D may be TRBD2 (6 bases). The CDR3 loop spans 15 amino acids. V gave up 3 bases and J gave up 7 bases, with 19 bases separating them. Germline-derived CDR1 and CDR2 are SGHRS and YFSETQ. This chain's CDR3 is CASSSLGGVVVTQYF. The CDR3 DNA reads TGCGCCAGCAGCTCCCTCGGCGGGGTGGTTGTGACCCAGTACTTC.

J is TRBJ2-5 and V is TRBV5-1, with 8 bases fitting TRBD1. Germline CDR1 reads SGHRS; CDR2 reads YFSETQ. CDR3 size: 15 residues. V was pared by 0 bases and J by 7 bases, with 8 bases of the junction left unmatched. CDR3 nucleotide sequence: TGCGCCAGCAGCTTGGGGCAGGGGGCACTCGGGACCCAGTACTTC. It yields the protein CASSLGQGALGTQYF.

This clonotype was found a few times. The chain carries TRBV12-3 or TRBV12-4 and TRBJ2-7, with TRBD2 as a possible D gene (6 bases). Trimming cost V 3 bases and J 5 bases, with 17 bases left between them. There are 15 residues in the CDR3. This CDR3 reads CASSLGGGFKDEQYF. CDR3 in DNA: TGTGCCAGCAGTTTGGGGGGTGGCTTTAAGGACGAGCAGTACTTC.